The 8 T cell receptor beta chains below all came from one sample that was sequenced in a study of identical twins. Each CDR3 protein is one row after TCRdb ran MiXCR on the 5' RACE reads. The table records approximately 210,000 distinct CDR3 sequences, less than 20% of them present only once. This same sample was also part of a study on T cells expressing NK-cell markers.

The specimen was CD8+ T cells sorted from blood. These receptor sequences come from a young woman in good health.

This clonotype has a handful of counts. This chain uses TRBV28 with TRBJ2-7, with D perhaps TRBD1 (6 bases). The CDR3 runs 14 residues. Looked up from germline, CDR1 is MDHEN and CDR2 is SYDVKM. Trimming stripped 3 bases from V and 6 bases from J, with 15 bases between. The CDR3 reads CASSLMQGPSEQYF. CDR3 in DNA: TGTGCCAGCAGTTTGATGCAGGGGCCTTCCGAGCAGTACTTC.

The chain combines TRBV7-9 with TRBJ2-5; TRBD1 is a possible D gene (6 bases). CDR3 length: 14 amino acids. V lost 1 base to trimming and J lost 7 bases, with 13 bases between them. The germline V gene has CDR1 SEHNR and CDR2 FQNEAQ (reference sequence). The CDR3 here is CASSLVDQGRTQYF. CDR3 nucleotide sequence: TGTGCCAGCAGCTTAGTGGATCAGGGGAGGACCCAGTACTTC.

This clonotype has a count of ten or more. This chain links TRBV29-1 with TRBJ1-2; D might be TRBD1 (6 bases). Trimming stripped 7 bases from V and 4 bases from J, with 13 bases between. Germline CDR1 and CDR2: SQVTM and ANQGSEA. CDR3 length equals 12 residues. DNA for the CDR3: TGCAGCGGGTTACAGGGACCCTATGGCTACACCTTC. This codes for CSGLQGPYGYTF.

The chain employs TRBV6-5 and TRBJ2-6; tentatively, D is TRBD2 (6 bases). V was shortened by 2 bases and J by 0 bases, with 11 bases between the two germline ends. CDR1 MNHEY and CDR2 SVGAGI come from the germline V gene. CDR3 length: 17 amino acids. CDR3 in amino acids: CASSYRDSSSGANVLTF. In DNA, the CDR3 is TGTGCCAGCAGTTACCGGGACTCGAGCTCTGGGGCCAACGTCCTGACTTTC.

This clonotype was detected a few times. V and J are TRBV12-3 or TRBV12-4 and TRBJ2-1; D is uncertain. This CDR3 has 14 residues. Trimming took off 0 bases at V and 5 bases at J, with 8 bases between the two ends. CDR3 sequence reads: CASSLAYGDNEQFF. Here the CDR3 DNA reads TGTGCCAGCAGTTTAGCTTACGGAGACAATGAGCAGTTCTTC.

V is TRBV7-2 and J is TRBJ2-2; no clear D. The CDR3 is 14 amino acids. V lost 6 bases and J 4 bases, leaving 12 bases between the germline ends. The germline CDR1 and CDR2 sequences are SGHTA and FQGNSA. The CDR3 DNA sequence: TGTGCCAGCAGTTATTTGCCAATCACCGGGGAGCTGTTTTTT. Translation: CASSYLPITGELFF.

The chain has TRBV12-3 or TRBV12-4 and TRBJ2-5; D might be TRBD2 (5 bases). CDR3 size: 13 residues. V gave up 4 bases and J gave up 7 bases, with 13 bases separating them. For the CDR3, the DNA is TGTGCCAGCAGTTCCAGCGTAGAGGGGACCCAGTACTTC. It yields the protein CASSSSVEGTQYF.

This clonotype has only a few counts. In nucleotides, the CDR3 is TGTGCCAGCAGCTTAGGATTCGGGCAGCCCCAGCATTTT. It codes for CASSLGFGQPQHF. The V call is TRBV5-5, the J call TRBJ1-5; D is unclear. With 2 bases removed from V and 7 bases from J, the gap between germline ends came to 10 bases. Per germline, CDR1 SGHKS and CDR2 YYEKEE (reference sequence). This CDR3 has 13 residues.